Shown below are 19 T cell receptor beta chains from a single sample sequenced in a study of cytomegalovirus exposure and HLA in healthy donors. With 60 Vbeta and 13 Jbeta primers, the PCR was carried out. Method: immunoSEQ multiplex PCR; TCRdb's copy keeps in-frame clones and lacks some. The table has about 190,000 clones, about nine tenths seen once; the top ten hold about 1%. Sample: PBMCs. These receptors all come from a boy aged 2 to 9 in good health and CMV-seronegative.

The rearrangement joins TRBV14 to TRBJ2-3; 10 nucleotides match TRBD2. The trim removed 2 bases at V and 5 bases at J, leaving 7 bases unmatched. Germline-derived CDR1 and CDR2 are SGHDN and FVKESK. The CDR3 length is 16 residues. CDR3 amino acids: CASSQWLAGEGDTQYF. Here the CDR3 DNA reads TGTGCCAGCAGCCAATGGCTAGCGGGAGAAGGAGATACGCAGTATTTT.

J is TRBJ2-4 and V is TRBV7-9, with 9 bases fitting TRBD1. The V segment lost 5 bases and the J segment 4 bases; nucleotides outside the gene matches: 9. Germline V gene lookup returns CDR1 SEHNR and CDR2 FQNEAQ (reference sequence). The CDR3 covers 16 residues. The CDR3 DNA follows: TGTGCCAGCAGCCCGGGACAGGGAGTCTTGAAAAACATTCAGTACTTC. Amino acid sequence: CASSPGQGVLKNIQYF.

V usage is TRBV2 and J usage is TRBJ2-7; no clear D. V gave up 2 bases and J gave up 6 bases, with 8 bases separating them. The germline gives CDR1 SNHLY, CDR2 FYNNEI. This CDR3 has 12 amino acids. The CDR3 nucleotides read TGTGCCAGCAGTGAACCCCCTCTCGAGCAGTACTTC. Translating it yields CASSEPPLEQYF.

V usage is TRBV7-8 and J usage is TRBJ2-3, with 10 bases lining up with TRBD2. The germline CDR1 and CDR2 sequences are SGHVS and FQNEAQ. The ends lost 1 base at V and 0 bases at J; junction bases unmatched: 16. The CDR3 consists of 21 residues. CDR3 protein: CASSLEVGLAGVDSSTDTQYF. The CDR3, as DNA: TGTGCCAGCAGCTTAGAGGTGGGGCTAGCGGGGGTGGATTCTAGCACAGATACGCAGTATTTT.

In the case of this clone: The sample has other DNA sequences that encode this CDR3 too. The gene calls are TRBV9 and TRBJ2-2; 16 bases match TRBD2. CDR3 length equals 18 residues. Germline assignment: CDR1 SGDLS and CDR2 YYNGEE. Trimming cost V 4 bases and J 0 bases; bases outside gene matches: 3. The CDR3 protein is CASSPGLAGGPNTGELFF. The CDR3 coding sequence is TGTGCCAGCAGCCCGGGACTAGCGGGGGGGCCGAACACCGGGGAGCTGTTTTTT. Based on the CDR3 plus reference TRBV9 and TRBJ2-2, the full variable domain is DSGVTQTPKHLITATGQRVTLRCSPRSGDLSVYWYQQSLDQGLQFLIQYYNGEERAKGNILERFSAQQFPDLHSELNLSSLELGDSALYFCASSPGLAGGPNTGELFFGEGSRLTVL.

DNA for the CDR3: TGTGCCAGCAGCGTAAAGCAACTAGGCACCGGGGAGCTGTTTTTT. This codes for CASSVKQLGTGELFF. The chain is built from TRBV9 and TRBJ2-2; D is perhaps TRBD2 (5 bases). Trimming removed 1 base at V and 4 bases at J, with 11 bases between. Per the germline V gene, CDR1 is SGDLS and CDR2 is YYNGEE. There are 15 residues in the CDR3.

The chain carries TRBV27 and TRBJ1-1; no firm D call. This CDR3 spans 13 amino acids. CDR1 MNHEY and CDR2 SMNVEV come from the germline V gene (reference sequence). Trimming took 5 bases from V and 0 from J, leaving 7 bases between them. CDR3 nucleotides: TGTGCCAGCAGTCCGGGGATGAACACTGAAGCTTTCTTT. Translated, it gives CASSPGMNTEAFF.

The chain is built from TRBV5-6 and TRBJ2-6; 7 nucleotides match TRBD1. This CDR3 has 16 residues. Germline trimming cut 0 bases from V and 4 bases from J; bases unmatched to any gene: 4. Germline V gene sequence: CDR1 SGHDT, CDR2 YYEEEE. The CDR3 coding sequence is TGTGCCAGCAGCTTGGGTACAGGGGCCGGGGCCAACGTCCTGACTTTC. Translation: CASSLGTGAGANVLTF.

The chain has TRBV7-6 and TRBJ2-5; tentative D call: TRBD1 (6 bases). Germline V gene lookup returns CDR1 SGHVS and CDR2 FNYEAQ. The V gene lost 3 bases and the J gene lost 0 bases, with 14 bases spanning the gap. The CDR3 is 16 residues long. CDR3 sequence reads: CASSFGDRPHQETQYF. The DNA for the CDR3 is TGTGCCAGCAGCTTCGGAGACAGGCCCCACCAAGAGACCCAGTACTTC.

Concerning this clone: Other DNA variants within this sample encode the same CDR3. The rearrangement uses TRBV5-1 and TRBJ1-1; no clear D gene. The germline V gene encodes CDR1 SGHRS and CDR2 YFSETQ. The CDR3 covers 14 residues. V lost 0 bases to trimming and J lost 1 base, with 7 bases between them. CDR3 bases: TGCGCCAGCAGCTTGGGCGGCGGGAACACTGAAGCTTTCTTT. It yields the protein CASSLGGGNTEAFF. The complete variable domain, with remaining parts taken from reference TRBV5-1 and TRBJ1-1, reads KAGVTQTPRYLIKTRGQQVTLSCSPISGHRSVSWYQQTPGQGLQFLFEYFSETQRNKGNFPGRFSGRQFSNSRSEMNVSTLELGDSALYLCASSLGGGNTEAFFGQGTRLTVV.

This clone occurred once. This chain joins TRBV19 and TRBJ1-2, with D possibly matching TRBD1 (6 bases). This CDR3 region has 11 residues. Germline CDR1 reads LNHDA; CDR2 reads SQIVND (reference sequence). V was trimmed by 1 base and J by 13 bases, leaving 10 bases between them. The CDR3, as DNA: TGTGCCAGTAGTATAGTCGGACAGAGCACCTTC. Protein: CASSIVGQSTF.

The chain has TRBV30 and TRBJ1-1, with 7 bases fitting TRBD1. The CDR3 is made up of 15 amino acids. With 5 bases clipped from V and 3 bases from J, the junction kept 12 bases outside the gene matches. CDR1 GTSNPN and CDR2 SVGIG come from the germline V gene (reference sequence). The CDR3 DNA follows: TGTGCCTGGGTCCGAAGGGGACAGACTTACACTGAAGCTTTCTTT. It is translated as CAWVRRGQTYTEAFF.

The J gene is TRBJ2-2, the V gene TRBV27; D is ambiguous. Trimming cost V 3 bases and J 7 bases, with 3 bases left between them. Germline values: CDR1 MNHEY, CDR2 SMNVEV (reference sequence). This CDR3 has 11 residues. In DNA, the CDR3 is TGTGCCAGCAGTTTCTACGGGGAGCTGTTTTTT. It yields the protein CASSFYGELFF.

The rearrangement uses TRBV5-6 and TRBJ2-7; a possible D gene is TRBD1 (5 bases). V was shortened by 7 bases and J by 4 bases, with 15 bases between the two germline ends. This CDR3 has 13 residues. The germline V gene encodes CDR1 SGHDT and CDR2 YYEEEE. In nucleotides, the CDR3 is TGTGCCAGCGGAGCAGGGTCTGGTTACGAGCAGTACTTC. Its protein is CASGAGSGYEQYF.

For the CDR3, the DNA is TGTGCCAGCAGTCCACGGGGGACGGGGAACACTGAAGCTTTCTTT. Its protein is CASSPRGTGNTEAFF. This rearrangement joins TRBV28 to TRBJ1-1; weak D call: TRBD1 (5 bases). CDR1 MDHEN and CDR2 SYDVKM come from the germline V gene. V lost 5 bases and J 1 base, leaving 14 bases between the germline ends. This CDR3 region has 15 residues.

This chain connects TRBV28 to TRBJ1-1, with TRBD1 matching 9 bases. In germline, CDR1 is MDHEN, CDR2 SYDVKM. This CDR3 contains 13 residues. With V trimmed by 9 bases and J by 4 bases, 6 bases remained unmatched. CDR3 nucleotide sequence: TGTGCCAGTGAACAGGGGGCTGGCACTGAAGCTTTCTTT. It translates to CASEQGAGTEAFF.

This clone appeared once. The genes are TRBV2 and TRBJ2-1, with D maybe TRBD2 (6 bases). Trimming stripped 5 bases from V and 8 bases from J, with 13 bases between. Germline V CDR1 and CDR2: SNHLY, FYNNEI. The CDR3 extends over 13 amino acids. CDR3 amino acids: CASSPEREDEQFF. Here the CDR3 DNA reads TGTGCCAGCAGTCCGGAGAGGGAGGATGAGCAGTTCTTC. Full variable domain (rest looked up from reference TRBV2 and TRBJ2-1): EPEVTQTPSHQVTQMGQEVILRCVPISNHLYFYWYRQILGQKVEFLVSFYNNEISEKSEIFDDQFSVERPDGSNFTLKIRSTKLEDSAMYFCASSPEREDEQFFGPGTRLTVL.

J is TRBJ1-1 and V is TRBV2; TRBD1 agrees at 7 bases. The CDR3 sequence is 16 residues long. Germline-derived CDR1 and CDR2 are SNHLY and FYNNEI. Trimming at V came to 7 bases and at J to 1 base, leaving 12 bases not matched to a gene. In DNA, the CDR3 is TGTGCCAGCATACGTCCTCAGGGGGTGGGGAACACTGAAGCTTTCTTT. Its translation: CASIRPQGVGNTEAFF.

The chain links TRBV4-1 to TRBJ1-1, with a tentative D call TRBD1 (5 bases). This CDR3 spans 16 amino acids. Germline lookup yields CDR1 MGHRA and CDR2 YSYEKL. V shed 1 base and J shed 3 bases, with 15 bases lying between them. CDR3 in amino acids: CASSQGWGVRDTEAFF. The CDR3 DNA reads as TGCGCCAGCAGCCAAGGTTGGGGGGTAAGGGACACTGAAGCTTTCTTT.